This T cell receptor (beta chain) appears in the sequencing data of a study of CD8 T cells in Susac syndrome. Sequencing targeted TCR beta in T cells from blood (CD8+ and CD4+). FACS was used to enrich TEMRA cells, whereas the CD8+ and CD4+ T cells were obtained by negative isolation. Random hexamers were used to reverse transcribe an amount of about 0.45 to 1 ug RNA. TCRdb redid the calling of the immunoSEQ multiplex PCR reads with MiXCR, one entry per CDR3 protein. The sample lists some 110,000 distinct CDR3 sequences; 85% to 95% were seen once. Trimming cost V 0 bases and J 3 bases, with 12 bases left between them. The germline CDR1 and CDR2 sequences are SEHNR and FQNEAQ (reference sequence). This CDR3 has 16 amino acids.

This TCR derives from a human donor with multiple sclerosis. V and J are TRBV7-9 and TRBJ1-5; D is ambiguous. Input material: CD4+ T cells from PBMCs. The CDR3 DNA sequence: TGTGCCAGCAGCTTAGCCACGGCCAGCTCCAATCAGCCCCAGCATTTT. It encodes CASSLATASSNQPQHF.